These 12 T cell receptor beta chains originate from one sample sequenced in a study of T cell clusters in autoimmune cytopenias. TRB was amplified from roughly 0.25 ug of peripheral blood genomic DNA per sample. TRB rearrangements were amplified by touch-down multiplex PCR with mixed TRB-A/B primers. TCRdb re-called the multiplex PCR reads; every CDR3 protein appears as one record, without DNA. The sample includes nearly 15,000 distinct CDR3 sequences. This same sample was also taken into another study, of T cell repertoires in aging, cancer and after chemotherapy.

Sequenced material: peripheral blood. The receptors stem from a human donor in good health.

The rearrangement uses TRBV5-1 and TRBJ2-7; the TCRdb call, TRBD1, lacks DNA for checking. This CDR3 has 15 amino acids. The V gene's germline CDR1 is SGHRS and CDR2 YFSETQ. CDR3 residues: CASSLGGTVSYEQYF.

The rearrangement links TRBV6-2 or TRBV6-3 to TRBJ2-4; TCRdb names TRBD2, which stays unverified in the absence of DNA. The CDR3 is 18 amino acids. Per germline, CDR1 MNHEY and CDR2 SVGEGT. The CDR3 here is CASSLASGSLGAKNIQYF.

The CDR3 here is CASSKGALADASTDTQYF. The chain joins TRBV21-1 to TRBJ2-3; TCRdb picks TRBD2, but there is no DNA to check that call. TRBV21-1 corresponds to a pseudogene. The CDR3 consists of 18 residues.

The chain links TRBV24-1 to TRBJ1-2. Germline loops: CDR1 KGHDR, CDR2 SFDVKD. The CDR3 covers 12 residues. The CDR3 spells CATSDINYGYTF.

This chain links TRBV7-3 with TRBJ2-2. The germline gives CDR1 SGHTA, CDR2 FQGTGA. The CDR3 contains 14 residues. This chain's CDR3 is CASSLAGRTGELFF.

The V call is TRBV10-3, the J call TRBJ1-1; TCRdb picks TRBD1, but there is no DNA to check that call. The CDR3 is made up of 17 amino acids. CDR1 ENHRY and CDR2 SYGVKD come from the germline V gene. CDR3 in amino acids: CAISESSGQGLFLSAFF.

This clonotype shows up as medium-sized by frequency. V is TRBV19 and J is TRBJ2-2; the TRBD1 assignment by TCRdb is unverifiable without DNA. The CDR3 loop spans 18 amino acids. Germline assignment: CDR1 LNHDA and CDR2 SQIVND (reference sequence). CDR3 amino acids: CASSIEPGQGKDTGELFF.

The chain combines TRBV12-3 or TRBV12-4 with TRBJ1-5; TCRdb's D call of TRBD1 is untestable without DNA. The CDR3 covers 13 residues. The CDR3 loop reads CASSYEGDQPQHF.

This clonotype is called medium-sized (0.01 to 0.1%) based on its frequency. V and J are TRBV30 and TRBJ2-7; there is no DNA to check the TCRdb D call of TRBD2. Germline lookup yields CDR1 GTSNPN and CDR2 SVGIG (reference sequence). The CDR3 is 15 amino acids. CDR3 residues: CAWSVLDSGPYEQYF.

CDR3 in amino acids: CASSLRYQDTQYF. The chain recombines TRBV5-1 with TRBJ2-3. The germline V gene encodes CDR1 SGHRS and CDR2 YFSETQ. The CDR3 covers 13 residues.

J is TRBJ2-5 and V is TRBV6-2 or TRBV6-3; TCRdb's D gene call, TRBD1, goes unchecked for lack of DNA. Germline V lookup: CDR1 MNHEY, CDR2 SVGEGT. CDR3 length: 13 residues. The CDR3 loop is CASSRGLRETQYF.

Frequency places this clonotype as medium-sized. This chain links TRBV11-3 with TRBJ2-7; TCRdb names TRBD2, which stays unverified in the absence of DNA. The germline CDR1 and CDR2 sequences are SGHNT and YENEEA. The CDR3 sequence is 13 residues long. The CDR3 here is CASSHSSLYEQYF.